The 14 T cell receptor beta chains below all came from one sample that was sequenced in a study of cytomegalovirus exposure and HLA in healthy donors. The PCR used 60 Vbeta and 13 Jbeta primers. The protocol was immunoSEQ multiplex PCR, while the TCRdb copy is restricted to in-frame clones and leaves out a portion. The sample carries roughly 150,000 clones, around four fifths recorded once. Sequencing input: PBMCs. Receptors were obtained from a male donor in good health and CMV-seronegative.

V gene TRBV19 combines with J gene TRBJ2-7; tentatively, D is TRBD2 (6 bases). Trimming cost V 5 bases and J 5 bases, with 13 bases left between them. The germline V gene has CDR1 LNHDA and CDR2 SQIVND (reference sequence). The CDR3 length is 13 residues. The CDR3 sequence: CASSPGTGNEQYF. The CDR3 DNA reads as TGTGCCAGTAGTCCGGGGACTGGGAACGAGCAGTACTTC.

The V gene is TRBV7-9, the J gene TRBJ2-2; D uncertain. The CDR3 runs 16 residues. Per germline, CDR1 SEHNR and CDR2 FQNEAQ (reference sequence). The V gene lost 1 base and the J gene lost 0 bases, with 9 bases spanning the gap. The CDR3 DNA is TGTGCCAGCAGCTTAGTTGGTCCAGCGAACACCGGGGAGCTGTTTTTT. Translation gives CASSLVGPANTGELFF.

The V call is TRBV28, the J call TRBJ1-5; no definite D call. The germline V gene has CDR1 MDHEN and CDR2 SYDVKM. V was pared by 4 bases and J by 6 bases, with 16 bases between. CDR3 length: 15 amino acids. CDR3 loop: CASSSGPLFGQPQHF. DNA of the CDR3: TGTGCCAGCAGTTCAGGTCCCCTGTTCGGTCAGCCCCAGCATTTT.

This clone appeared a few times. V gene TRBV5-6 combines with J gene TRBJ2-3; 8 bases agree with TRBD2. V shed 0 bases and J 2 bases; nucleotides not matched to a gene: 8. Germline values: CDR1 SGHDT, CDR2 YYEEEE. The CDR3 is made up of 17 amino acids. The CDR3 sequence is CASSLAAGGGDTDTQYF. Written as DNA, the CDR3 is TGTGCCAGCAGCTTGGCGGCCGGGGGGGGCGACACAGATACGCAGTATTTT. Full variable domain (outside the CDR3, taken from reference TRBV5-6 and TRBJ2-3): DAGVTQSPTHLIKTRGQQVTLRCSPKSGHDTVSWYQQALGQGPQFIFQYYEEEERQRGNFPDRFSGHQFPNYSSELNVNALLLGDSALYLCASSLAAGGGDTDTQYFGPGTRLTVL.

The genes are TRBV27 and TRBJ1-1; 9 positions agree with TRBD1. Germline CDR1 and CDR2: MNHEY and SMNVEV (reference sequence). The length of the CDR3 is 15 residues. The V gene end was trimmed by 6 bases and the J gene end by 4 bases; junction bases not matched to a gene: 9. CDR3 nucleotides: TGTGCCAGCAGACTAACGGTACAGGGGGCCACTGAAGCTTTCTTT. It encodes CASRLTVQGATEAFF.

V usage is TRBV28 and J usage is TRBJ1-2; 8 nucleotides match TRBD1. CDR1 is MDHEN and CDR2 is SYDVKM in the germline V gene. The CDR3 length is 12 residues. Trimming at V came to 5 bases and at J to 7 bases, leaving 3 bases not matched to a gene. Written as DNA, the CDR3 is TGTGCCAGCAGTCTCGGGACAGGTGGCTACACCTTC. This translates into CASSLGTGGYTF.

V gene TRBV30 combines with J gene TRBJ1-2; no clear D. Germline assignment: CDR1 GTSNPN and CDR2 SVGIG (reference sequence). The CDR3 is 13 amino acids. Trimming left V 2 bases short and J 1 base short, with 8 bases between. CDR3 region: CAWSHQNNYGYTF. In DNA form, the CDR3 reads TGTGCCTGGAGTCACCAGAATAACTATGGCTACACCTTC.

This clone occurred once. V is TRBV6-1 and J is TRBJ1-2; 8 nucleotides agree with TRBD1. Germline-derived CDR1 and CDR2 are MNHNS and SASEGT. This CDR3 is built from 17 residues. Trimming cost V 1 base and J 7 bases; bases outside gene matches: 14. The CDR3 DNA reads TGTGCCAGCAGTGAAGTCAGGGGGCAGTCCATGTTCGGTGGCTACACCTTC. Translating gives CASSEVRGQSMFGGYTF.

The CDR3 coding sequence is TGTGCCAGTAGTATAGGCCCGAGGGGAGGTAACAATGAGCAGTTCTTC. Protein: CASSIGPRGGNNEQFF. V gene TRBV19 combines with J gene TRBJ2-1; D perhaps matches TRBD2 (6 bases). V was clipped by 1 base and J by 5 bases, with 15 bases between them. Germline-derived CDR1 and CDR2 are LNHDA and SQIVND (reference sequence). The CDR3 extends over 16 amino acids.

The chain employs TRBV4-1 and TRBJ1-2; 8 bases match TRBD1. From germline, CDR1 is MGHRA and CDR2 YSYEKL. The V gene end was trimmed by 6 bases and the J gene end by 2 bases; junction bases not matched to a gene: 8. This CDR3 comprises 15 residues. The CDR3 DNA follows: TGCGCCAGCAGGCCCTACAGGGGGAGAAACTATGGCTACACCTTC. It yields the protein CASRPYRGRNYGYTF.

The chain joins TRBV5-1 to TRBJ2-5; D unclear. V lost 4 bases and J 0 bases, leaving 13 bases between the germline ends. CDR3 size: 15 residues. Per germline, CDR1 SGHRS and CDR2 YFSETQ. In nucleotides, the CDR3 is TGCGCCAGCAGCCCAAATCCGGAGTACCAAGAGACCCAGTACTTC. It encodes CASSPNPEYQETQYF.

The chain employs TRBV7-6 and TRBJ2-7; TRBD1 matches 12 bases. V lost 1 base to trimming and J lost 6 bases; unmatched junction nucleotides: 7. Germline CDR1 and CDR2: SGHVS and FNYEAQ. The CDR3 runs 16 residues. CDR3 nucleotide sequence: TGTGCCAGCAGCTTAGTGGGGGGACAGGGGGCAATCGAGCAGTACTTC. Residues: CASSLVGGQGAIEQYF.

The V gene is TRBV6-1, the J gene TRBJ2-1, with a tentative D call TRBD1 (6 bases). In germline, CDR1 is MNHNS, CDR2 SASEGT. There are 15 residues in the CDR3. V lost 4 bases, J lost 9 bases, and 19 bases lay in between. The CDR3 loop reads CASSVDRTSASEQFF. The CDR3 region has the DNA TGTGCCAGCAGTGTCGACAGGACGAGTGCGAGTGAGCAGTTCTTC.

J is TRBJ2-3 and V is TRBV11-2; D gene ambiguous. Trimming stripped 1 base from V and 3 bases from J, with 8 bases between. The CDR3 contains 14 residues. CDR1 and CDR2 (germline): SGHAT, FQNNGV. CDR3 in amino acids: CASSLGLRTDTQYF. The CDR3 nucleotides are TGTGCCAGCAGCTTAGGCCTGCGGACAGATACGCAGTATTTT. The full variable domain, rest sourced from reference TRBV11-2 and TRBJ2-3, is EAGVAQSPRYKIIEKRQSVAFWCNPISGHATLYWYQQILGQGPKLLIQFQNNGVVDDSQLPKDRFSAERLKGVDSTLKIQPAKLEDSAVYLCASSLGLRTDTQYFGPGTRLTVL.